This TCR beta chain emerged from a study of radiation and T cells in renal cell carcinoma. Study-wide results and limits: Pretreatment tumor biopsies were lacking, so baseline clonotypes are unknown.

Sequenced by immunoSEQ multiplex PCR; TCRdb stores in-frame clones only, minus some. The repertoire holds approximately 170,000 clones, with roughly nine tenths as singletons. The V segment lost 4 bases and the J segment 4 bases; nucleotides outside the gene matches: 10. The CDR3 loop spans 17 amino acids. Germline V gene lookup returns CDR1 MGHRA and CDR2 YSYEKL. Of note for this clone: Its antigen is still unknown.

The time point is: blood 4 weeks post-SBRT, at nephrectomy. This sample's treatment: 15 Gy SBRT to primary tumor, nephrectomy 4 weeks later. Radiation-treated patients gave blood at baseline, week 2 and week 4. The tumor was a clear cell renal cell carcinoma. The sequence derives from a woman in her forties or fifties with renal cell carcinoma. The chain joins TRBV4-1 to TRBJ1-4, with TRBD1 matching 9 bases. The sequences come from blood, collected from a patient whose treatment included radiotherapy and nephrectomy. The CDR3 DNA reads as TGCGCCAGCAGCCTAATCCTGGGGACAGGGCGTAATGAAAAACTGTTTTTT. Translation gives CASSLILGTGRNEKLFF.